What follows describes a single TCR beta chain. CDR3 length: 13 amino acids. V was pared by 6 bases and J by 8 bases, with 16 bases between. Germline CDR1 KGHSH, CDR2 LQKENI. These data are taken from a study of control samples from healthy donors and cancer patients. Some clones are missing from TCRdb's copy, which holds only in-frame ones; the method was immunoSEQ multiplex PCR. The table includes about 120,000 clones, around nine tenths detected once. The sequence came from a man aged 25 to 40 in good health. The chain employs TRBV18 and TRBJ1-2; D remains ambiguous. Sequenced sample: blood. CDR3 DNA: TGTGCCAGCTCCCCGGCTCGACGGGAGGGCTACACCTTC. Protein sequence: CASSPARREGYTF. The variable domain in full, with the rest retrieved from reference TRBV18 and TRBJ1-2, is NAGVMQNPRHLVRRRGQEARLRCSPMKGHSHVYWYRQLPEEGLKFMVYLQKENIIDESGMPKERFSAEFPKEGPSILRIQQVVRGDSAAYFCASSPARREGYTFGSGTRLTVV.